The clone carrying this T cell receptor (beta chain) was counted a few times. The data stem from a study of cytomegalovirus exposure and HLA in healthy donors. Overall study context: Drawn from HLA-typed donors, 80 million to 95 million unique TCRs were held in an early data release.

PCR amplification relied on 60 Vbeta primers (plus 13 Jbeta primers). Sequenced by immunoSEQ multiplex PCR; TCRdb stores in-frame clones only, minus some. In the table there are around 190,000 clones, approximately 80% of which are singletons. V shed 2 bases and J 13 bases; nucleotides not matched to a gene: 7. The CDR3 spans 12 residues. Per the germline V gene, CDR1 is SGHNT and CDR2 is YYREEE (reference sequence). Sequenced material: PBMCs. The chain links TRBV5-4 to TRBJ1-2; the match to TRBD1 covers 8 bases. This TCR was sampled from a woman aged 40 to 50 in good health and CMV-seronegative. The CDR3 reads CASSLDRGPSTF. In DNA, the CDR3 is TGTGCCAGCAGCTTAGACAGGGGCCCCTCCACCTTC.